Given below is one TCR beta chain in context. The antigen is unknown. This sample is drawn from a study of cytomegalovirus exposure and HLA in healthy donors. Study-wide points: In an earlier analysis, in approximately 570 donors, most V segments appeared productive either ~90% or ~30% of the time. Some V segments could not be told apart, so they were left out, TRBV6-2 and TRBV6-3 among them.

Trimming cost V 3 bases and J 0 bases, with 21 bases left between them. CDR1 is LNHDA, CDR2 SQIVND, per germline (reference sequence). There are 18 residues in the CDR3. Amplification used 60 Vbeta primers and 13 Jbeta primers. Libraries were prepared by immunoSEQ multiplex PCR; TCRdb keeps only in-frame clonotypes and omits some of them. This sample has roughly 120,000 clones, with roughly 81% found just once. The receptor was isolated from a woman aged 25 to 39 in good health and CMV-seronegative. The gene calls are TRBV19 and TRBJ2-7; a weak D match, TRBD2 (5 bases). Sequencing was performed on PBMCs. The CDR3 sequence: CASSIEASGSEVSYEQYF. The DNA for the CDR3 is TGTGCCAGTAGTATTGAAGCGAGCGGCTCTGAAGTCTCCTACGAGCAGTACTTC.